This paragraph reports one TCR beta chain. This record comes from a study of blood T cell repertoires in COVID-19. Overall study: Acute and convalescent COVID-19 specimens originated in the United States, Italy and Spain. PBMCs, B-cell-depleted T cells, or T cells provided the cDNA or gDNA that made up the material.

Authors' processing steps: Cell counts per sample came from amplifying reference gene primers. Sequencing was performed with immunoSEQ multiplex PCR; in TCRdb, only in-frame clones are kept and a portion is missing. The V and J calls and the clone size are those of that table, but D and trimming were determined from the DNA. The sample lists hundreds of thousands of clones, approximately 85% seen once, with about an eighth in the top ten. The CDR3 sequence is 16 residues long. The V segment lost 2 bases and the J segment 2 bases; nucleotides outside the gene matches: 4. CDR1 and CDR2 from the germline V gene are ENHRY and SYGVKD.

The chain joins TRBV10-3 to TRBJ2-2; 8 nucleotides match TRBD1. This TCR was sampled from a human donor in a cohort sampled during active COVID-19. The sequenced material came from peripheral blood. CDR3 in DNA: TGTGCCATCAGTGAGGGACAGGGAATAAACACCGGGGAGCTGTTTTTT. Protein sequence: CAISEGQGINTGELFF.